This T cell receptor beta chain appears in the sequencing data of a study of vaccination and CD4 T cells after COVID-19 (dated by TCRdb to the early 2020s). Turning to the overall study: Six males and four females were included in the convalescent cohort, with two Hispanic individuals, seven Caucasians, two Asians and one multiracial person represented. At the TCR clonotype level, an earlier paper using these donors assessed memory CD4+ T cell crossreactivity between SARS-CoV-2 and common cold coronavirus spike proteins. Participants received two doses of either the Pfizer-BioNTech BNT162b2 vaccine (n=8) or the Moderna mRNA-1273 vaccine (n=2). The cultures were stimulated with overlapping spike peptide pools from SARS-CoV-2 and from the common cold coronaviruses HCoV-NL63, HCoV-OC43 and HCoV-229E. The spike-specific CD4+ TCR repertoire was compared before and after mRNA vaccination in around ten COVID-19 convalescent patients and a handful of infection-naive healthy vaccine recipients. Post-vaccine blood samples were obtained a median of about 70 days after the second vaccine dose, with a range of roughly 14 to 241 days. Post-COVID blood samples were collected from convalescent patients a median of approximately 93 days after diagnosis, with a range of roughly 30 to 170 days. As controls, cultures received a CEFX viral epitope pool (the positive control), an HIV-1 Nef peptide pool (the negative control), or no peptide at all.

From cysteine to phenylalanine, the CDR3 is 17 amino acids long. The sequence is cut down to CDR3 DNA, 51 bases in frame from base 1. The trim is 2 bases for V and 12 bases for J, with a gap of 28 bases between the germline ends. CDR1 and CDR2 are drawn from the germline V gene: SGHTA, FQGNSA. What the work shows at the level of the full study, not this receptor alone: Of the vaccine-specific clones in convalescent patients, 304 of 307, or nearly all, reacted only to SARS-CoV-2 spike and did not cross-react with common cold coronaviruses. The number of convalescent patients in the study was relatively small, and the study did not examine early timepoints following natural infection. Among the post-vaccine SARS-CoV-2-reactive clones in convalescent patients, a median around 90% showed up only after vaccination, which suggests vaccine-specific priming. The median count of SARS-CoV-2-reactive clonotypes went up from 20 to 25 after infection to a few dozen after vaccination, although the change was not significant.

Libraries were made using PCR. TCR sequencing of DNA from cultured CD4+ T cells used the Oncomine TCR Beta short-read assay at the Johns Hopkins FTIC core. The QIAamp micro DNA kit was used to extract genomic DNA from the cultured CD4+ T cells. Oncomine TCR Beta libraries made from cultured CD4+ T cells were pooled using unique dual indexes and sequenced on an Illumina iSeq 100. The authors' pipeline ran thus. Non-productive sequences were removed, and CDR3s that did not start with C, did not end with F or W, or were shorter than 7 amino acids were discarded. Antigen-specific clonotypes were identified using the MANAFEST web application through comparison of peptide-stimulated wells with reference and other culture wells. To be called positive, a clone needed an FDR below 0.05, an odds ratio above 5, and a productive frequency above 0.1% in at least two of three replicate wells. A clonotype was classed as cross-reactive if the clonotype showed significant expansion both in SARS-CoV-2 spike wells and in at least one common cold coronavirus spike condition. Using R version 3.6.1, CDR3 homology was evaluated through Levenshtein distances (stringdist) along with unrooted phylogenetic trees (ape). Starting from the raw public reads, TCRdb applied fastp trimming at Q25, assembled clones with MiXCR and retained in-frame beta chains. Records with the same CDR3 protein are collapsed into one entry carrying the most frequent genes and DNA. These V and J calls originate from TCRdb's pipeline instead of the authors' own analysis. For this sample the table gives about 9,000 distinct CDR3 sequences, of which 36% were detected only once. The leading ten clones occupy approximately 20% of the sample.

This clonotype was counted a few times. Its antigen remains undetermined. No qualities accompany the bases; no much larger clone lies one base away. The treatment or condition label here, explained by the study, means: roughly 11-day PBMC culture with coronavirus spike peptide pools or control peptides (ViraFEST assay). CD4+ T cells from unexposed donors were collected before the COVID-19 pandemic (2011-2018). The study used the ViraFEST assay, which expanded antigen-specific T cells with peptide pools and then identified expanded clonotypes by TCR sequencing. Each well held millions of PBMCs cultured in IMDM containing roughly 5.4% human AB serum and 10 IU/ml IL-2, with about 9.4 ug/ml peptide pools added. Half of the culture medium was replaced with fresh IL-2-containing medium on days 3 and 7. CD4+ T cells were isolated after roughly 9 days of culture through negative selection using the EasySep CD4+ T cell isolation kit. Unexposed donor CD4+ T cells were tested for reactivity to SARS-CoV-2 S and N and four common cold coronavirus spike pools, as cell number allowed. Ficoll-Paque Plus gradient centrifugation was used to isolate PBMCs from whole blood, and the isolated PBMCs were then either used fresh or cryopreserved at -140C. Triplicate wells were generally used for each culture condition. Leukapheresis product for the unexposed donors was bought commercially.

This receptor was obtained from a human donor in good health. The sequencing input was CD4+ T cells from blood, cultured in vitro. The chain uses TRBV7-2 and TRBJ1-2, with no reliable assignment of the D segment. The DNA sequence is TGTGCCAGCAGCTTAATTGGGAGGACGATCACCCCCTTTGTTGACACCTTC. Its protein product is CASSLIGRTITPFVDTF. Extended through the reference TRBV7-2 and TRBJ1-2 proteins, this CDR3 yields the full variable domain: GAGVSQSPSNKVTEKGKDVELRCDPISGHTALYWYRQSLGQGLEFLIYFQGNSAPDKSGLPSDRFSAERTGGSVSTLTIQRTQQEDSAVYLCASSLIGRTITPFVDTFGSGTRLTVV.